This entry concerns a single T cell receptor beta chain. Its antigen is as yet unknown. The authors sequenced unsorted PBMC DNA on ten immunoSEQ deep assay plates. The table came from immunoSEQ multiplex PCR; TCRdb's copy has only in-frame clones and leaves some out. Of about 480,000 clones in the sample, around 79% are singletons; the top ten hold 10% to 15%. This sample was taken from a study of shared clonotypes between healthy human individuals. Study findings and constraints: Only blood was sampled; tissue repertoires likely differ.

The CDR3 runs 17 residues. V lost 1 base and J lost 3; bases outside the gene matches: 9. Germline V gene data show CDR1 as SGHVS and CDR2 as FQNEAQ. The sample was PBMCs. This receptor was identified in a woman aged 40 to 55 in good health. Some clones in this sample may be carry-over from other donors' samples. V usage is TRBV7-8 and J usage is TRBJ1-5; 7 nucleotides match TRBD1. The CDR3 sequence: CASSLGQGGRYNQPQHF. CDR3 DNA sequence: TGTGCCAGCAGCTTAGGGCAGGGGGGCAGGTACAATCAGCCCCAGCATTTT.